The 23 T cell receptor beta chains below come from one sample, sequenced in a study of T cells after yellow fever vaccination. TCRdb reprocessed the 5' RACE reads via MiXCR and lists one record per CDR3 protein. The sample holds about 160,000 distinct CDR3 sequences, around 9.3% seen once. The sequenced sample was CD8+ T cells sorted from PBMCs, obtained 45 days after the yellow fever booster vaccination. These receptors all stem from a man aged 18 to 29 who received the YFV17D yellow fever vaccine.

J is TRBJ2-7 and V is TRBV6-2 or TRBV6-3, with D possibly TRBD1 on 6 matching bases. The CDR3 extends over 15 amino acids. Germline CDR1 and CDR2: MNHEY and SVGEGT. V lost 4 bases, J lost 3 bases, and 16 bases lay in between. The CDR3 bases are TGTGCCAGCAGTTTCGACAGGCGGAAATTCTACGAGCAGTACTTC. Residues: CASSFDRRKFYEQYF.

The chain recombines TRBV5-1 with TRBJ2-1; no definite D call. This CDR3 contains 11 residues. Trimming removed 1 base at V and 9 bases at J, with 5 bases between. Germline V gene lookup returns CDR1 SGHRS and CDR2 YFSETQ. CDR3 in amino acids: CASSLNSEQFF. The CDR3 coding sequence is TGCGCCAGCAGCTTGAATAGTGAGCAGTTCTTC.

The CDR3 DNA is TGTGCCAGCAGTGAAGCTGCCGGAACAGGGCAATACTATGGCTACACCTTC. Translated, it gives CASSEAAGTGQYYGYTF. V is TRBV6-1 and J is TRBJ1-2; maybe TRBD1 (6 bases). Germline-derived CDR1 and CDR2 are MNHNS and SASEGT. Trimming removed 0 bases from V and 3 bases from J, with 17 bases in between. CDR3 length equals 17 residues.

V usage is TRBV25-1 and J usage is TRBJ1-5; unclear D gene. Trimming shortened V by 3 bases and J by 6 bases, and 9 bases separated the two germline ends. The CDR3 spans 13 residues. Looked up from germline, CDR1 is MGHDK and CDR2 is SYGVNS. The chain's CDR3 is CASSDKGIQPQHF. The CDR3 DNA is TGTGCCAGCAGTGATAAGGGCATTCAGCCCCAGCATTTT. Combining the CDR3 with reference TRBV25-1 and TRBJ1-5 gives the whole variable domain EADIYQTPRYLVIGTGKKITLECSQTMGHDKMYWYQQDPGMELHLIHYSYGVNSTEKGDLSSESTVSRIRTEHFPLTLESARPSHTSQYLCASSDKGIQPQHFGDGTRLSIL.

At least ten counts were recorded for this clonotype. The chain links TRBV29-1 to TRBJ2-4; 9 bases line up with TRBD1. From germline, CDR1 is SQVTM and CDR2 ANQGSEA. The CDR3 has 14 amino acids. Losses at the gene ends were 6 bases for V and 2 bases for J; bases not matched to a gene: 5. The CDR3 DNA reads TGCAGCGTGCGACAGGGGGTGTCCAAAAACATTCAGTACTTC. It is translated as CSVRQGVSKNIQYF.

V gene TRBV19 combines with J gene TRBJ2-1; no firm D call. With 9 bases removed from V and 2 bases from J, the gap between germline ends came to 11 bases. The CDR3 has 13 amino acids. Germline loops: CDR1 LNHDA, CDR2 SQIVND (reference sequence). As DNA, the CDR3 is TGTGCCAGCCGAAGGACGGCCTACAATGAGCAGTTCTTC. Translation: CASRRTAYNEQFF. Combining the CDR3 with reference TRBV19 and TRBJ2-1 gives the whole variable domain DGGITQSPKYLFRKEGQNVTLSCEQNLNHDAMYWYRQDPGQGLRLIYYSQIVNDFQKGDIAEGYSVSREKKESFPLTVTSAQKNPTAFYLCASRRTAYNEQFFGPGTRLTVL.

CDR3: CASSPGGGGRTQYF. The CDR3 DNA is TGTGCCAGCAGCCCGGGGGGCGGGGGGCGAACGCAGTATTTT. The rearrangement links TRBV12-1 to TRBJ2-3; the tabulated D call, TRBD1, remains unverified against the DNA. TRBV12-1 has pseudogene status. The CDR3 loop spans 14 amino acids.

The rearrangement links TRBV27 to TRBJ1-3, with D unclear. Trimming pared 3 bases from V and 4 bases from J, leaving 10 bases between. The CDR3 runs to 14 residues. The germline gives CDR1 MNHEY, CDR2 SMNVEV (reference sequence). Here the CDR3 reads CASSFRGAGNTIYF. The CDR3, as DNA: TGTGCCAGCAGTTTTCGAGGTGCCGGAAACACCATATATTTT.

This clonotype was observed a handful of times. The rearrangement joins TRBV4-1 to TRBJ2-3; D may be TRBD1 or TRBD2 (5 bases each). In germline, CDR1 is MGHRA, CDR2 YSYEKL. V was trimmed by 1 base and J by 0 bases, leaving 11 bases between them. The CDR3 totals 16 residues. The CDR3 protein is CASSQGLGVSTDTQYF. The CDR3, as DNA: TGCGCCAGCAGCCAAGGCCTGGGGGTCAGCACAGATACGCAGTATTTT.

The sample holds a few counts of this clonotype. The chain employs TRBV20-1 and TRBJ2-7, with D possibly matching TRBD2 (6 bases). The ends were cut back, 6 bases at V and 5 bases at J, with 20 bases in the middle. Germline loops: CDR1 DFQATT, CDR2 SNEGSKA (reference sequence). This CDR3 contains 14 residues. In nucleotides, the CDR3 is TGCAGTGCCCCGGCAGGGCGGGGAATAAACGAGCAGTACTTC. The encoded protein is CSAPAGRGINEQYF.

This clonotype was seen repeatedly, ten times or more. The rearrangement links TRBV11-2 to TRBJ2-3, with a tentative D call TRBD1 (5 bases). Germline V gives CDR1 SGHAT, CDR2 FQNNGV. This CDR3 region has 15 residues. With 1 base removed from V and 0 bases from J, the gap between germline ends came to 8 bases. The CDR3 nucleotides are TGTGCCAGCAGCTTAGTGGGGCTGAGCACAGATACGCAGTATTTT. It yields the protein CASSLVGLSTDTQYF.

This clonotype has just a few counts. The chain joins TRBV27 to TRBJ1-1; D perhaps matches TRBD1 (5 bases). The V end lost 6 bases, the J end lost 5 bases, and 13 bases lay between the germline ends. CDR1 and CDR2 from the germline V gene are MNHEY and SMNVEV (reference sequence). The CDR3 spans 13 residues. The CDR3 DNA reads TGTGCCAGCAGCGAACAAGGGGAGACTGAAGCTTTCTTT. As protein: CASSEQGETEAFF.

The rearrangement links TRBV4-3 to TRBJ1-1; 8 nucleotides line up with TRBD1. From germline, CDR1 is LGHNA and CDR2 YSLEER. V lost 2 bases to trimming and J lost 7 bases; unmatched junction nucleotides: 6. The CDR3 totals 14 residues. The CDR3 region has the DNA TGCGCCAGCAGCCAATCACGGACAGGGTATGAAGCTTTCTTT. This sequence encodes CASSQSRTGYEAFF.

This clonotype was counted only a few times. CDR3 DNA sequence: TGTGCCAGCACCCAAGGGACCATGCGCGAGCAGTACGTC. Residues: CASTQGTMREQYV. The chain carries TRBV12-3 or TRBV12-4 and TRBJ2-7; TRBD1 or TRBD2 may be the D gene (5 bases each). The length of the CDR3 is 13 residues. The V gene lost 7 bases and the J gene lost 6 bases, with 16 bases spanning the gap.

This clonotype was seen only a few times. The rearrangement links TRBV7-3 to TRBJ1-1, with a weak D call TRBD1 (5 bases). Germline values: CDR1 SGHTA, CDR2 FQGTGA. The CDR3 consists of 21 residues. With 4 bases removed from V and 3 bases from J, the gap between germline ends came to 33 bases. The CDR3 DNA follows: TGTGCCAGCAGCTCCACCCCCTGGGGAGGGACCCTAGTGGGGTGGGACACTGAAGCTTTCTTT. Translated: CASSSTPWGGTLVGWDTEAFF. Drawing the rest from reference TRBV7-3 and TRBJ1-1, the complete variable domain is GAGVSQTPSNKVTEKGKYVELRCDPISGHTALYWYRQSLGQGPEFLIYFQGTGAADDSGLPNDRFFAVRPEGSVSTLKIQRTERGDSAVYLCASSSTPWGGTLVGWDTEAFFGQGTRLTVV.

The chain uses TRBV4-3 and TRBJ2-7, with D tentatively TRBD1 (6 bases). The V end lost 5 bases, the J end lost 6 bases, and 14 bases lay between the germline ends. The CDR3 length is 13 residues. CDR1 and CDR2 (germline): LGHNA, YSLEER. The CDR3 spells CASSAGVSGEQYF. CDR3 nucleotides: TGCGCCAGCAGCGCAGGGGTATCGGGCGAGCAGTACTTC.

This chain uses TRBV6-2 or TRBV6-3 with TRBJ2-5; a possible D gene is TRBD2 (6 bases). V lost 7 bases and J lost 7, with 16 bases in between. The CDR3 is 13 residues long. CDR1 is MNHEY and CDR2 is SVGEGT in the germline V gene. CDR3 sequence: CASKGDFGGTQYF. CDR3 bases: TGTGCCAGCAAAGGCGATTTCGGGGGGACCCAGTACTTC.

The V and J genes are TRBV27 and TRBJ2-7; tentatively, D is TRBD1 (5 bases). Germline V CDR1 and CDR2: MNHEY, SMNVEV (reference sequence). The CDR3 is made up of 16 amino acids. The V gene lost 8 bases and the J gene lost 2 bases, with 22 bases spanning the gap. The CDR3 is CASSPLTAYNAYEQYF. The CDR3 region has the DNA TGTGCCAGCTCTCCTTTGACAGCGTATAACGCCTACGAGCAGTACTTC.

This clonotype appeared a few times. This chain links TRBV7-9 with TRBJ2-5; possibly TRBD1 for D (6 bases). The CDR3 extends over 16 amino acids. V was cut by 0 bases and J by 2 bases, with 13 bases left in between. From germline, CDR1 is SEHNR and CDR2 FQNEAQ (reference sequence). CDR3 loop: CASSLAPIQGQETQYF. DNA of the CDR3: TGTGCCAGCAGCTTAGCCCCAATACAGGGTCAAGAGACCCAGTACTTC. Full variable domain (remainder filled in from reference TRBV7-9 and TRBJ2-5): DTGVSQNPRHKITKRGQNVTFRCDPISEHNRLYWYRQTLGQGPEFLTYFQNEAQLEKSRLLSDRFSAERPKGSFSTLEIQRTEQGDSAMYLCASSLAPIQGQETQYFGPGTRLLVL.

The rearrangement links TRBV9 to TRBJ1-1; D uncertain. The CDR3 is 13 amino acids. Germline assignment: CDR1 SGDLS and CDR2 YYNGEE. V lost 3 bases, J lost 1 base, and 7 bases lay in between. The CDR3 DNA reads TGTGCCAGCAGCGGACCTCGGAACACTGAAGCTTTCTTT. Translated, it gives CASSGPRNTEAFF.

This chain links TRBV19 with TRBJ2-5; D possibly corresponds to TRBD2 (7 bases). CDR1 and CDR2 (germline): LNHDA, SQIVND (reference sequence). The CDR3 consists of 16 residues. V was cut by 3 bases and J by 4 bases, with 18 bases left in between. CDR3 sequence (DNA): TGTGCCAGTAGTATGGCCCCTGGGGGGGCGCGAGAGACCCAGTACTTC. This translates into CASSMAPGGARETQYF.

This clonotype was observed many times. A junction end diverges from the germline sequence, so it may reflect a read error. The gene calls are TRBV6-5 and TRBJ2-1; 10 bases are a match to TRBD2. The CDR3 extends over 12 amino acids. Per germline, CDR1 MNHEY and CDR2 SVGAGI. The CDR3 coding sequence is TGTGCCAGCAGCGATCTAGCGGGGGCTGTTCTCTTC. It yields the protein CASSDLAGAVLF.

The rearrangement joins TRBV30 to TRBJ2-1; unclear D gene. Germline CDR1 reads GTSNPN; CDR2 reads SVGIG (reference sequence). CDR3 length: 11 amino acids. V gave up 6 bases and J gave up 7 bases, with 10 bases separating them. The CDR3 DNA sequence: TGTGCCTGTCCATTCGGGAATGAGCAGTTCTTC. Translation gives CACPFGNEQFF. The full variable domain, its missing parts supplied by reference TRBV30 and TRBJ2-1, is SQTIHQWPATLVQPVGSPLSLECTVEGTSNPNLYWYRQAAGRGLQLLFYSVGIGQISSEVPQNLSASRPQDRQFILSSKKLLLSDSGFYLCACPFGNEQFFGPGTRLTVL.